The rows below give T cell receptor beta chains drawn from one sample of a study of cytomegalovirus exposure and HLA in healthy donors. Sequenced by immunoSEQ multiplex PCR; TCRdb stores in-frame clones only, minus some. This table holds under 200,000 clones, about 96% found once. Specimen: PBMCs. These receptor sequences come from a young woman in good health and CMV-seronegative. CDR3s include the opening cysteine and the closing phenylalanine or tryptophan. D genes are given only for firm matches. The size entry is marked missing in some rows and otherwise reads once, few, many or a size class.

size,V,D,length,J,DNA,CDR3
-,TRBV14,-,15,TRBJ1-2,TGTGCCAGCAGCCAAGAGGGGGGGCGCCTCTATGGCTACACCTTC,CASSQEGGRLYGYTF
-,TRBV7-2,TRBD2,15,TRBJ2-7,TGTGCCAGCAGCTTAGGCCCTAGCGGGGGATACGAGCAGTACTTC,CASSLGPSGGYEQYF
once,TRBV5-1,-,17,TRBJ1-5,TGCGCCAGCAGCCCCATAGGGAGGGTAAGAAGCAATCAGCCCCAGCATTTT,CASSPIGRVRSNQPQHF
-,TRBV5-6,-,14,TRBJ1-5,TGTGCCAGCAGCCTTAGGGGGTCGGAACAGCCCCAGCATTTT,CASSLRGSEQPQHF
-,TRBV5-4,TRBD1,15,TRBJ2-7,TGTGCCAGCAGCACCCGGGACAGCCTAGCCTACGAGCAGTACTTC,CASSTRDSLAYEQYF
-,TRBV7-6,TRBD1,15,TRBJ2-5,TGTGCCAGCAGCCGGGGACAGGGGGGCCAAGAGACCCAGTACTTC,CASSRGQGGQETQYF
-,TRBV2,TRBD1,14,TRBJ1-2,TGTGCCAGCAGTGAGGAAACAGGGGTCTATGGCTACACCTTC,CASSEETGVYGYTF
once,TRBV9,TRBD1,14,TRBJ2-7,TGTGCCAGCAGCGCGGGACAGGGAACCTACGAGCAGTACTTC,CASSAGQGTYEQYF
-,TRBV5-4,-,13,TRBJ2-1,TGTGCCAGCAGCTTGGGGCAGTACAATGAGCAGTTCTTC,CASSLGQYNEQFF
-,TRBV9,-,10,TRBJ2-1,TGTGCCAGCAGCGGAGATGAGCAGTTCTTC,CASSGDEQFF
-,TRBV6-5,-,14,TRBJ1-4,TGTGCCAGCAGTCGGCCCGGGGGTAATGAAAAACTGTTTTTT,CASSRPGGNEKLFF
-,TRBV29-1,-,11,TRBJ1-1,TGCAGCGTTCGCGAGAACACTGAAGCTTTCTTT,CSVRENTEAFF
-,TRBV11-2,TRBD2,14,TRBJ2-1,TGTGCCAGCAGCTGGGGACTAGCTTACAATGAGCAGTTCTTC,CASSWGLAYNEQFF
-,TRBV18,TRBD1,17,TRBJ2-7,TGTGCCAGCTCATCGACTACCGGCGTTCCGGGACAGGCTAAGCAGTACTTC,CASSSTTGVPGQAKQYF
-,TRBV6-1,-,17,TRBJ1-5,TGTGCCAGCAGTGAAGGAGGGTTTACGGCTCGCAATCAGCCCCAGCATTTT,CASSEGGFTARNQPQHF
-,TRBV27,TRBD2,15,TRBJ2-1,TGTGCCAGCAAGATTCCGGGACTACCCCTCAATGAGCAGTTCTTC,CASKIPGLPLNEQFF
-,TRBV5-1,-,14,TRBJ1-1,TGCGCCAGCAGCTTGGAAGGGACATACACTGAAGCTTTCTTT,CASSLEGTYTEAFF
-,TRBV7-3,-,16,TRBJ2-1,TGTGCCAGCAGCCCATATAGCGGATTCTCCTACAATGAGCAGTTCTTC,CASSPYSGFSYNEQFF
-,TRBV5-1,TRBD1,15,TRBJ1-6,TGCGCCAGCAGCTTAGGACAGGGAGGATATTCACCCCTCCACTTT,CASSLGQGGYSPLHF
-,TRBV2,TRBD1,15,TRBJ1-4,TGTGCCAGCAGGGGACAGGGCTTAACTAATGAAAAACTGTTTTTT,CASRGQGLTNEKLFF
-,TRBV6-1,TRBD1,17,TRBJ1-2,TGTGCCAGCAGTGAACTTTCCCCGACGACAGGGAACTATGGCTACACCTTC,CASSELSPTTGNYGYTF
-,TRBV30,-,12,TRBJ2-7,TGTGCCTGGAGCAAGCGAAGCTACGAGCAGTACTTC,CAWSKRSYEQYF
-,TRBV7-2,-,13,TRBJ2-7,TGTGCCAGCAGCTCGTACAGGGTCTACGAGCAGTACTTC,CASSSYRVYEQYF
-,TRBV9,TRBD1,17,TRBJ1-2,TGTGCCAGCAGCGTAGGCGATATGACAGGGGGCTACCATGGCTACACCTTC,CASSVGDMTGGYHGYTF
-,TRBV5-1,-,15,TRBJ2-1,TGCGCCAGCAGCCCGAGGGATTATCTGGACAATGAGCAGTTCTTC,CASSPRDYLDNEQFF
-,TRBV7-9,-,15,TRBJ2-2,TGTGCCAGCGAAAGACGGGGAGCGAACACCGGGGAGCTGTTTTTT,CASERRGANTGELFF
-,TRBV19,-,15,TRBJ1-5,TGTGCCAGTAGTTTTACGACAGGAGGCAATCAGCCCCAGCATTTT,CASSFTTGGNQPQHF
-,TRBV18,TRBD1,14,TRBJ2-7,TGTGCCAGCTCACCGAGAGGACAGGGCTACGAGCAGTACTTC,CASSPRGQGYEQYF
few,TRBV13,TRBD1,16,TRBJ2-2,TGTGCCAGCAGCTTAGGGACAGGGATGTCCGCCGGGGAGCTGTTTTTT,CASSLGTGMSAGELFF
once,TRBV6-4,-,15,TRBJ2-3,TGTGCCAGCAGCCTACAGGGTTCCTGGAGGGATACGCAGTATTTT,CASSLQGSWRDTQYF
once,TRBV7-9,-,12,TRBJ2-7,TGTGCCAGCAGCTCCAGGGGCTACGAGCAGTACTTC,CASSSRGYEQYF
-,TRBV7-3,-,12,TRBJ2-1,TGTGCCAGCAGCTTAGGGCGGGGTGAGCAGTTCTTC,CASSLGRGEQFF
once,TRBV5-4,-,18,TRBJ2-2,TGTGCCAGCAGCCTGGAGGGGCGTACAGGGTGGAACACCGGGGAGCTGTTTTTT,CASSLEGRTGWNTGELFF
-,TRBV4-1,TRBD1,13,TRBJ1-2,TGCGCCAGCAGCGAGACAGGGACCAGCCGGTTCACCTTC,CASSETGTSRFTF
-,TRBV4-1,-,14,TRBJ1-4,TGCGCCAGCAGCCAAGTGACAGTTGTTGAAAAACTGTTTTTT,CASSQVTVVEKLFF
-,TRBV5-1,-,13,TRBJ1-2,TGCGCCAGCAGCTTGGGTGTCGGCTATGGCTACACCTTC,CASSLGVGYGYTF
-,TRBV5-4,TRBD2,15,TRBJ2-1,TGTGCCAGCAGCCCTAGCGGGGGGGCCGTCAATGAGCAGTTCTTC,CASSPSGGAVNEQFF
-,TRBV20-1,-,11,TRBJ2-1,TGCAGTGCCGACTCAAACAATGAGCAGTTCTTC,CSADSNNEQFF
-,TRBV19,-,18,TRBJ2-7,TGTGCCAGTAGTATCGAACCCCACTCGCGGGCGCGAAAGACCGAGCAGTACTTC,CASSIEPHSRARKTEQYF
-,TRBV29-1,TRBD1,13,TRBJ1-2,TGCAGCGTTGAAAGGGACAGGGGCTATGGCTACACCTTC,CSVERDRGYGYTF
-,TRBV13,TRBD2,17,TRBJ2-7,TGTGCCAGCAGCTTAGGGACTAGCGGGGGTCCCTCCTACGAGCAGTACTTC,CASSLGTSGGPSYEQYF
-,TRBV9,-,14,TRBJ1-2,TGTGCCAGCACCGGTTTGTCATCTAACTATGGCTACACCTTC,CASTGLSSNYGYTF
-,TRBV9,TRBD1,17,TRBJ1-2,TGTGCCAGCAGCGTGGGACAGGGAGCGTCTTTGGGGTATGGCTACACCTTC,CASSVGQGASLGYGYTF
-,TRBV6-5,TRBD1,15,TRBJ2-7,TGTGCCAGCAGTCCACCGGACAGGATCCCCTACGAGCAGTACTTC,CASSPPDRIPYEQYF
-,TRBV28,-,14,TRBJ1-1,TGTGCCAGCAGACGGGGCTCGGGGGGCACTGAAGCTTTCTTT,CASRRGSGGTEAFF
-,TRBV11-2,TRBD1,17,TRBJ2-6,TGTGCCAGCAGCCCATTGGACAGGGCCCCTGGGGCCAACGTCCTGACTTTC,CASSPLDRAPGANVLTF
-,TRBV6-5,-,15,TRBJ1-1,TGTGCCAGCAGCCTCCGGAGGGGATGGGACACTGAAGCTTTCTTT,CASSLRRGWDTEAFF
-,TRBV11-2,TRBD1,15,TRBJ1-2,TGTGCCAGCAGCTCCCGGACAGGGGGCGCGATAGGTTACACCTTC,CASSSRTGGAIGYTF
-,TRBV29-1,-,12,TRBJ2-7,TGCAGCGTTGGGGACGGGGAGGACGAGCAGTACTTC,CSVGDGEDEQYF
once,TRBV27,TRBD1,15,TRBJ2-2,TGTGCCAGCAGTTTTGGGACAGGGGACACCGGGGAGCTGTTTTTT,CASSFGTGDTGELFF
few,TRBV11-1,TRBD1,12,TRBJ1-2,TGTGCCAGCAGCCCAGACAGGGGAAGATGCACCTTC,CASSPDRGRCTF
-,TRBV5-6,-,14,TRBJ1-1,TGTGCCAGCAGGGCCGGGTTCGGGGGCACTGAAGCTTTCTTT,CASRAGFGGTEAFF
once,TRBV10-3,TRBD1,13,TRBJ1-3,TGTGCCACAGGGACAGGGGCTGGAAACACCATATATTTT,CATGTGAGNTIYF
few,TRBV2,TRBD1,15,TRBJ2-7,TGTGCCAGCACACCCCGGGACAGGGGGCGCTCCGAGCAGTACTTC,CASTPRDRGRSEQYF
-,TRBV19,-,16,TRBJ1-1,TGTGCCAGTAGATCCCGGGGGACCCTTGGTAAGCCCGAAGCTTTCTTT,CASRSRGTLGKPEAFF
-,TRBV4-3,TRBD1,13,TRBJ1-2,TGCGCCAGCAGCCAGACAGGGAACTATGGCTACACCTTC,CASSQTGNYGYTF
-,TRBV9,-,15,TRBJ1-1,TGTGCCAGCAGCGTAGCGGAGGGGCGGAGCACTGAAGCTTTCTTT,CASSVAEGRSTEAFF